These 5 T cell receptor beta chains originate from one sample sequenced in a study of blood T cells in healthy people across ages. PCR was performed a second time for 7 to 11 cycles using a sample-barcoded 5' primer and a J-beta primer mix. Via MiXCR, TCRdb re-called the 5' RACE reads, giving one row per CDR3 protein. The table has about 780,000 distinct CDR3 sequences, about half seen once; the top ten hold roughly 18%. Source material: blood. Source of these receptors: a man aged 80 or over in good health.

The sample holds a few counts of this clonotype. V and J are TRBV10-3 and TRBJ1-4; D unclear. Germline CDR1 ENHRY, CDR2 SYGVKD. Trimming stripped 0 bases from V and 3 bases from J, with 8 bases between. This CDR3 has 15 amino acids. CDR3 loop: CAISESVLANEKLFF. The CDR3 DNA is TGTGCCATCAGTGAGTCGGTGTTAGCTAATGAAAAACTGTTTTTT.

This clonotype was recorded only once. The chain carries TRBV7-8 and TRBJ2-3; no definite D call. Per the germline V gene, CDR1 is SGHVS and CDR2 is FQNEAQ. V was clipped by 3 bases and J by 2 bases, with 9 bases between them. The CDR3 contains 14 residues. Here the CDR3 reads CASSFQRYTDTQYF. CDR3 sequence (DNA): TGTGCCAGCAGCTTTCAGCGTTACACAGATACGCAGTATTTT. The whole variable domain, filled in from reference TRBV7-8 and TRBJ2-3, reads GAGVSQSPRYKVAKRGQDVALRCDPISGHVSLFWYQQALGQGPEFLTYFQNEAQLDKSGLPSDRFFAERPEGSVSTLKIQRTQQEDSAVYLCASSFQRYTDTQYFGPGTRLTVL.

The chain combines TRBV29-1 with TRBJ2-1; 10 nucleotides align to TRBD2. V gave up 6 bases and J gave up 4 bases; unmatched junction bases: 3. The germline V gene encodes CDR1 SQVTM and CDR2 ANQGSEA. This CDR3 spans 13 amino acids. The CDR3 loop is CSVIAGGYNEQFF. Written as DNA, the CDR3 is TGCAGCGTAATAGCGGGAGGATACAATGAGCAGTTCTTC.

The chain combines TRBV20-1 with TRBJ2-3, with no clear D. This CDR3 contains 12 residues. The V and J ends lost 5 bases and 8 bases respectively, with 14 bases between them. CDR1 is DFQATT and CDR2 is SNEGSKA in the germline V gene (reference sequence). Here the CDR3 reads CSAAPRPGTQYF. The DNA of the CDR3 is TGCAGTGCTGCCCCTAGGCCAGGTACGCAGTATTTT.

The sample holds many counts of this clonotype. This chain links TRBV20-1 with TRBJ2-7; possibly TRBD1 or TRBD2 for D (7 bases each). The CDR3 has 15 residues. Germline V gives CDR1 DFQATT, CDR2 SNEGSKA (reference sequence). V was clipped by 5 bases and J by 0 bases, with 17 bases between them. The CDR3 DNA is TGCAGTGCTCAAAAGAGCGGGGACAGCTCCTACGAGCAGTACTTC. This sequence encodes CSAQKSGDSSYEQYF.